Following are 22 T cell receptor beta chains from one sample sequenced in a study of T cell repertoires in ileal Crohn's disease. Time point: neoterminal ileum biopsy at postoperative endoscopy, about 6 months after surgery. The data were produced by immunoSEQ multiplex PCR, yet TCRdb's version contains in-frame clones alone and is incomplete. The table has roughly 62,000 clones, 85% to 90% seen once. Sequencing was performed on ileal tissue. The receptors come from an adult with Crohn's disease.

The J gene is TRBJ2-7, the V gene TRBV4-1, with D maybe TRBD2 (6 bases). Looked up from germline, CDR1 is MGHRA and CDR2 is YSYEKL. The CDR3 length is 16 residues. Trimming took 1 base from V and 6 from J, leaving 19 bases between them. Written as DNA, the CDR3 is TGCGCCAGCAGCCAAGGAGGGAGGCTTCCCGCTTCCGAGCAGTACTTC. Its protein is CASSQGGRLPASEQYF.

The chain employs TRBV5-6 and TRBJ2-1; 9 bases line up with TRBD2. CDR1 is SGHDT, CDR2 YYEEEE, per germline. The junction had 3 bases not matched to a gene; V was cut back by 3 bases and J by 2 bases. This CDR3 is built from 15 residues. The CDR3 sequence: CASSYSGRPYNEQFF. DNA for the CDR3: TGTGCCAGCAGCTATAGCGGGAGACCCTACAATGAGCAGTTCTTC. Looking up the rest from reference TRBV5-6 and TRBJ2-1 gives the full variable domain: DAGVTQSPTHLIKTRGQQVTLRCSPKSGHDTVSWYQQALGQGPQFIFQYYEEEERQRGNFPDRFSGHQFPNYSSELNVNALLLGDSALYLCASSYSGRPYNEQFFGPGTRLTVL.

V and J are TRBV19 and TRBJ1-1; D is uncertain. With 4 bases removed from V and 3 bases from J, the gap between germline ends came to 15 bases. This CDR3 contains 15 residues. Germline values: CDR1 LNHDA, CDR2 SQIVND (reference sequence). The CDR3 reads CASSTEAGRYTEAFF. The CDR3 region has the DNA TGTGCCAGTAGTACTGAGGCGGGCAGGTACACTGAAGCTTTCTTT.

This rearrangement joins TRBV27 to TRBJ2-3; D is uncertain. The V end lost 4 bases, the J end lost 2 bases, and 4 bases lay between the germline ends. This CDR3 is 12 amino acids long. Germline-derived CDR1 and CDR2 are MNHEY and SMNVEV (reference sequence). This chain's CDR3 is CASSSYTDTQYF. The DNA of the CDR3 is TGTGCCAGCAGTTCCTACACAGATACGCAGTATTTT.

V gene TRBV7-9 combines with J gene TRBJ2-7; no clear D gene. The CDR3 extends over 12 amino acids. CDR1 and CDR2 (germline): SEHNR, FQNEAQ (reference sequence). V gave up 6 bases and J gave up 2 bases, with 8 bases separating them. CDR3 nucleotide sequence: TGTGCCAGCAGTTTAATAGCCTACGAGCAGTACTTC. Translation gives CASSLIAYEQYF.

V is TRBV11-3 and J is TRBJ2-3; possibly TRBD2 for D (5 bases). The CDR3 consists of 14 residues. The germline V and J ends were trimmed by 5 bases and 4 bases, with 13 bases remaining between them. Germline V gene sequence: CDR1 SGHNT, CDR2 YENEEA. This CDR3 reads CASSRTSNPDTQYF. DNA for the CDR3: TGTGCCAGCAGCCGGACTTCAAATCCAGATACGCAGTATTTT.

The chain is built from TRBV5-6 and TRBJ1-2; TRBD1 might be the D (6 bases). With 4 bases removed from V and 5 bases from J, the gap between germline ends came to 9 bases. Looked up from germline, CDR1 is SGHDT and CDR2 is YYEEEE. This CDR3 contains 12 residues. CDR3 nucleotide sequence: TGTGCCAGCAGCCCCCAGGGGTATGGCTACACCTTC. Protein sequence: CASSPQGYGYTF.

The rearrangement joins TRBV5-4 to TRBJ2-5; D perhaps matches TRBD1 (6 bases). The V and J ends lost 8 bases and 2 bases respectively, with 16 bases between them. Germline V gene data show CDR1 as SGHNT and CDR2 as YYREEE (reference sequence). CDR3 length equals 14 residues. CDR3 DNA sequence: TGTGCCAGTTCAACCCCGACAGGTCAAGAGACCCAGTACTTC. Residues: CASSTPTGQETQYF. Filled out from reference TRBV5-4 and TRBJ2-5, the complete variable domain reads ETGVTQSPTHLIKTRGQQVTLRCSSQSGHNTVSWYQQALGQGPQFIFQYYREEENGRGNFPPRFSGLQFPNYSSELNVNALELDDSALYLCASSTPTGQETQYFGPGTRLLVL.

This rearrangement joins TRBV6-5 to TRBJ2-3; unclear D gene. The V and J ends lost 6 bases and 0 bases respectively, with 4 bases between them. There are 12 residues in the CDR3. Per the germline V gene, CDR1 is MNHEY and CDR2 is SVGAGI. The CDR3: CASRSSTDTQYF. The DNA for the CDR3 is TGTGCCAGCAGATCTAGCACAGATACGCAGTATTTT.

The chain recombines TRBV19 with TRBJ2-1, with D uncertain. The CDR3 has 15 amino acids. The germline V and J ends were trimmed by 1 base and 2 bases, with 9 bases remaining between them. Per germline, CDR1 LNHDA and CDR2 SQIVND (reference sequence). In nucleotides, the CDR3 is TGTGCCAGTAGTATAGTAACGGGTACCTACAATGAGCAGTTCTTC. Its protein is CASSIVTGTYNEQFF.

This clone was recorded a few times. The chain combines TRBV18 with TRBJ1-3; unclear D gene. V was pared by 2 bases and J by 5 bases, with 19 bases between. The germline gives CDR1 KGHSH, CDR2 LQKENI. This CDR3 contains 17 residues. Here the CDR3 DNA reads TGTGCCAGCTCACCATTGATTTCGCCGGGTTGGCGAAACACCATATATTTT. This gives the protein CASSPLISPGWRNTIYF.

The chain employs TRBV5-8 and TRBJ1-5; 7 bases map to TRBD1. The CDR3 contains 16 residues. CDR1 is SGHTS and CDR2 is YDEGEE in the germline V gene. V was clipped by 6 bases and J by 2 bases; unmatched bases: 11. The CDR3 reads CASTQGFEVGNQPQHF. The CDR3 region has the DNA TGTGCCAGCACACAGGGGTTCGAAGTCGGCAATCAGCCCCAGCATTTT.

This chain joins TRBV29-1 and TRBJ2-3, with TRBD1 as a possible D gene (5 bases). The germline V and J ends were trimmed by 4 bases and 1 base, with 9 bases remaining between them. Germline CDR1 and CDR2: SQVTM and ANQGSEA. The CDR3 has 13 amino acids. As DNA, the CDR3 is TGCAGCGTTGGTTTACAGGGCACAGATACGCAGTATTTT. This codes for CSVGLQGTDTQYF.

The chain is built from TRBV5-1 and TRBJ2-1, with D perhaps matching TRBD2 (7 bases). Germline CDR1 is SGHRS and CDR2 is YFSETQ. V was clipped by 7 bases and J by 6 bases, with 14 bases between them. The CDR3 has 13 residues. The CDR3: CASEGRGPNEQFF. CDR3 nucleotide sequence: TGCGCCAGCGAAGGGCGGGGGCCCAATGAGCAGTTCTTC.

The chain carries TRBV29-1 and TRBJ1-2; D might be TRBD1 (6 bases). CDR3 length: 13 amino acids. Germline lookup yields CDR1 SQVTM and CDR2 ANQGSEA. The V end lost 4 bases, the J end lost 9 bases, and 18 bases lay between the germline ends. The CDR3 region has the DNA TGCAGCGTTGCCGCGGACAGCCTGGGTAGCTACACCTTC. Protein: CSVAADSLGSYTF.

The CDR3 bases are TGTGCCAGCAGGGAGAGGGCCTCAACTAATGAAAAACTGTTTTTT. Encoded protein: CASRERASTNEKLFF. The V call is TRBV2, the J call TRBJ1-4, with unresolved D. The CDR3 totals 15 residues. Germline V CDR1 and CDR2: SNHLY, FYNNEI. V lost 6 bases and J lost 0, with 11 bases in between.

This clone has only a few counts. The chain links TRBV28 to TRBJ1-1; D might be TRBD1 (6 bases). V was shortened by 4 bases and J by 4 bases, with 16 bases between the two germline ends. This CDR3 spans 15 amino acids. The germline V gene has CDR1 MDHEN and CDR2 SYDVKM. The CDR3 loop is CASSSIDRWGTEAFF. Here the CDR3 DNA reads TGTGCCAGCAGTTCCATTGACAGGTGGGGCACTGAAGCTTTCTTT.

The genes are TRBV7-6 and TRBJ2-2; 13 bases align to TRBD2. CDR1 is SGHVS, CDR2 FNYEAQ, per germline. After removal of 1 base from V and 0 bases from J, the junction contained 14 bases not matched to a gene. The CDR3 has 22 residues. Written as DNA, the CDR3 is TGTGCCAGCAGCTTAGAGGGACAGGGACAACTAGCGGGAGGGTCGAACACCGGGGAGCTGTTTTTT. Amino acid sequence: CASSLEGQGQLAGGSNTGELFF. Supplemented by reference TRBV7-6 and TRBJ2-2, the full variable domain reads GAGVSQSPRYKVTKRGQDVALRCDPISGHVSLYWYRQALGQGPEFLTYFNYEAQQDKSGLPNDRFSAERPEGSISTLTIQRTEQRDSAMYRCASSLEGQGQLAGGSNTGELFFGEGSRLTVL.

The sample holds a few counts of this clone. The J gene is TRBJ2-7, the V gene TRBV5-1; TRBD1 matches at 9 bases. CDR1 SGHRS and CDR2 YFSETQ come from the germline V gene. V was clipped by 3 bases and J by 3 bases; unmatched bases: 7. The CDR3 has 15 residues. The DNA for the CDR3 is TGCGCCAGCAGCTCCAAGACAGGGGGTGACTACGAGCAGTACTTC. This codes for CASSSKTGGDYEQYF. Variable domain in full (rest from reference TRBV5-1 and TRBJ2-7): KAGVTQTPRYLIKTRGQQVTLSCSPISGHRSVSWYQQTPGQGLQFLFEYFSETQRNKGNFPGRFSGRQFSNSRSEMNVSTLELGDSALYLCASSSKTGGDYEQYFGPGTRLTVT.

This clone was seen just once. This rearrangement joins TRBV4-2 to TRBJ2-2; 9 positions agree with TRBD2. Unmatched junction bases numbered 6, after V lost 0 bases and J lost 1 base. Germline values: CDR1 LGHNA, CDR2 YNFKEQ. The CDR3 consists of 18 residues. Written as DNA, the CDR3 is TGTGCCAGCAGCCAAGAGAGTAGCGGGGGTTTGAACACCGGGGAGCTGTTTTTT. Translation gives CASSQESSGGLNTGELFF.

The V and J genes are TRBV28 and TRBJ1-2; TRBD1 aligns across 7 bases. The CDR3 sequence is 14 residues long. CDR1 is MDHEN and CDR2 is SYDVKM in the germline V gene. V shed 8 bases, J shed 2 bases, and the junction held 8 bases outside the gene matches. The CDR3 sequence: CASRDRAWNYGYTF. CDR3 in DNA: TGTGCCAGCCGAGACAGGGCATGGAACTATGGCTACACCTTC.

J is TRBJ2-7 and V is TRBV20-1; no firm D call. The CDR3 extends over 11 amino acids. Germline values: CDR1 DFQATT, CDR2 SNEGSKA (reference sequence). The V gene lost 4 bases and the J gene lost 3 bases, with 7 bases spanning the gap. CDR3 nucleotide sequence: TGCAGTGCTATAGCCGACTACGAGCAGTACGTC. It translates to CSAIADYEQYV.